The entry that follows covers one T cell receptor (beta chain) sequence. This clonotype was picked up one time. Its antigen remains undetermined. No much larger clone exists at a distance of one base, and base qualities are not known. This entry belongs to a study of blood T cells in healthy people across ages (dated by TCRdb to 2015 to 2017). Looking at the study overall: Template switching captured roughly one uniquely barcoded TCR beta cDNA molecule per two T cells in model experiments. To avoid experimental bias, donors of different ages were randomly spread across the sequencing lanes. To track age-related changes in TCR beta repertoire diversity, the study relied on deep sequencing normalized with unique cDNA molecular identifiers. Two additional independent replicas of 1 million unique cDNA reads from the same blood draw were analyzed for two donors (one aged 18 to 30 and one aged 80 or older). The donors were split into four age groups: young (average 16 years), middle-aged (about 40), aged (about 62) and long-lived (over 75). Summary of the overall study and its limitations: Donor CMV infection status was unknown, potentially confounding age-related changes in expanded clonotypes. Compared with the aged group, more naive CD4+ T cells, fewer expanded clones and increased TCR diversity were shown by the long-lived group, suggesting age selection. Total diversity estimates from one million sequenced T cells were considered lower bounds and underestimates. As age increased, observed TCR beta diversity per million T cells dropped in a roughly linear way, and a significant reduction was already evident by age 40. Observed TCR beta diversity correlated strongly with the percentage of naive T cells measured by flow cytometry. Conclusive comparison of naive and antigen-experienced compartments was prevented by the profiling of bulk unsorted PBMCs.

Library generation was performed with 5' RACE. TCRdb lists the instrument as Illumina HiSeq 2500. A second about 7 to 12 cycle PCR used a sample-barcoded 5' primer and a J-beta primer mix. Each TCR beta cDNA molecule received a unique molecular identifier from a template-switch 5' adaptor carrying 12 random nucleotides. Each sample yielded at least 2.5 million CDR3-containing paired-end reads. The Mint cDNA synthesis kit, primed by a TRBC-specific oligonucleotide, was used to synthesize first-strand cDNA from all RNA. Following uracil-DNA glycosylase treatment, a first 18-cycle PCR with universal primers M1SS and BC2_uni_R was performed on all cDNA. In the authors' own workflow: Normalization of each sample was performed by random selection of 1 million high-quality reads, each carrying a distinct molecular identifier. Reads with shared molecular identifiers were discarded instead of being binned into consensus sequences. CDR3 identification, clonotype clustering and error correction used MiTCR with a Q25 quality threshold and the strictest error-elimination algorithm. A nonparametric unseen species model with Euler transformation was used to estimate lower-bound total TCR beta diversity. The public reads were reanalyzed by TCRdb: fastp trimming at Q25, MiXCR alignment, in-frame beta chains only. Rows with one shared CDR3 protein collapse into an entry with the most common genes and DNA. None of the V and J calls come from the authors' own analysis; TCRdb made them. The sample profile shows 1.2 million to 1.5 million distinct CDR3 sequences; around 59% of them were found once. Roughly 7% of the sample is held by the ten biggest clonotypes.

CDR3 length: 17 amino acids, cysteine to phenylalanine. Only the CDR3 part of the read is kept: 51 bases, read in frame from the first base. Based on the germline V gene (reference sequence), the CDR1 and CDR2 sequences are MNHNY and SVGAGI. The V end loses 2 bases and the J end loses 0 bases, and a stretch of 13 bases separates them. The approximately 39 donors, aged about 6 to 90 years, were systemically healthy Caucasian individuals from Russia. Roughly 11 milliliters of peripheral blood were drawn from each donor into EDTA-treated Vacutainer tubes. Ficoll-Paque density-gradient centrifugation was used to isolate PBMCs, with at least 6.5 million per sample. Total RNA was extracted from PBMCs with Trizol reagent, with at least 5 micrograms obtained per sample. The percentages of naive CD45RAhigh/CD27high T cells were determined by flow cytometry on a PBMC aliquot from every donor.

Material: blood. This receptor chain uses TRBV6-6 and TRBJ2-2; D gene: possibly TRBD1, on 6 matching bases. This receptor was taken from a young man in good health. The CDR3: CASSYTGQPANTGELFF. The DNA sequence follows: TGTGCCAGCAGTTACACCGGACAGCCTGCGAACACCGGGGAGCTGTTTTTT.